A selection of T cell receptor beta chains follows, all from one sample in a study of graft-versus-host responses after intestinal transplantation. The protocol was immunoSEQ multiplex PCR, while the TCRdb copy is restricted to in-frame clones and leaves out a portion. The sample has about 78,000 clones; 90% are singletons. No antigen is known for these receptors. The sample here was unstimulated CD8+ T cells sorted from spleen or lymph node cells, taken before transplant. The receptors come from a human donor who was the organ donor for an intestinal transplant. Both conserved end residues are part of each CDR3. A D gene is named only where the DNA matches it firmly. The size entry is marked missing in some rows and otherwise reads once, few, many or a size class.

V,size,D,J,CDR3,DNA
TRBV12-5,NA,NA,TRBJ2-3,CASGFWDFLDTQYF,TGTGCTAGTGGTTTTTGGGACTTCCTAGATACGCAGTATTTT
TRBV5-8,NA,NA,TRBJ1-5,CASSARLGNQPQHF,TGTGCCAGCAGTGCAAGGCTAGGCAATCAGCCCCAGCATTTT
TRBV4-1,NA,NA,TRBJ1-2,CASSQDPGYLYGYTF,TGCGCCAGCAGCCAAGATCCGGGGTACCTCTATGGCTACACCTTC
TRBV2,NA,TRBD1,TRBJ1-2,CATRQGVGPNYGYTF,TGTGCCACCAGACAGGGTGTGGGCCCTAACTATGGCTACACCTTC
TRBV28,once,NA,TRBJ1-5,CASSLSFGARSNQPQHF,TGTGCCAGCAGTTTATCTTTTGGGGCGCGTAGCAATCAGCCCCAGCATTTT
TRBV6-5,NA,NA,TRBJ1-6,CASSYEGSNSPLHF,TGTGCCAGCAGTTATGAGGGTTCAAATTCACCCCTCCACTTT
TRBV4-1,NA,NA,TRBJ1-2,CASSYLGDGYTF,TGCGCCAGCAGCTACCTCGGGGATGGCTACACCTTC
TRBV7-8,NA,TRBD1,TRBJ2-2,CASSLALGTEAGELFF,TGTGCCAGCAGCTTAGCGCTAGGGACAGAGGCCGGGGAGCTGTTTTTT
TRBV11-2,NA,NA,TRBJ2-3,CASSIGETFSTDTQYF,TGTGCCAGCAGCATCGGGGAAACCTTCAGCACAGATACGCAGTATTTT
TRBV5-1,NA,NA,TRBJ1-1,CASSLGTTGLNTEAFF,TGCGCCAGCAGCTTGGGGACGACAGGACTGAACACTGAAGCTTTCTTT
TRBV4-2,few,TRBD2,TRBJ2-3,CASSQDQAGEKDTQYF,TGTGCCAGCAGCCAAGATCAAGCGGGGGAGAAAGATACGCAGTATTTT
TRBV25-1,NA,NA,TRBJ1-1,CASSDSGLNTEAFF,TGTGCCAGCAGTGATTCCGGTCTGAACACTGAAGCTTTCTTT
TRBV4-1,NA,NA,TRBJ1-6,CASSPLRRGAYSPLHF,TGCGCCAGCAGCCCCCTTCGACGGGGGGCCTATTCACCCCTCCACTTT
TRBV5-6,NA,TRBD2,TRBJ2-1,CASWGGNDEQFF,TGTGCCAGCTGGGGGGGGAATGATGAGCAGTTCTTC
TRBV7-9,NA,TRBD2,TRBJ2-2,CASSPPGGENTGELFF,TGTGCCAGCAGCCCGCCCGGGGGGGAGAACACCGGGGAGCTGTTTTTT
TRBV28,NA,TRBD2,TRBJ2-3,CATGGLAGAASTDTQYF,TGTGCCACAGGGGGACTAGCGGGGGCTGCTAGCACAGATACGCAGTATTTT
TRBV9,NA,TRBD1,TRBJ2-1,CASSVNRGKPYNEQFF,TGTGCCAGCAGCGTCAACAGGGGGAAACCCTACAATGAGCAGTTCTTC
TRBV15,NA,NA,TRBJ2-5,CATSREWQGSGTQYF,TGTGCCACCAGCAGAGAATGGCAGGGCTCGGGGACCCAGTACTTC
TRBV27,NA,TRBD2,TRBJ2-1,CASSPRLAGGNNEQFF,TGTGCCAGCAGTCCACGACTAGCGGGGGGGAACAATGAGCAGTTCTTC
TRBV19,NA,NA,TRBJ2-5,CASSILPGETQYF,TGTGCCAGTAGTATTCTCCCCGGGGAGACCCAGTACTTC
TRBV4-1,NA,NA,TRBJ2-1,CASSQIQGNEQFF,TGCGCCAGCAGCCAAATACAGGGCAATGAGCAGTTCTTC
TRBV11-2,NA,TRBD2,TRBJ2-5,CASSLWEGGDQGETQYF,TGTGCCAGCAGCTTATGGGAGGGCGGGGACCAAGGGGAGACCCAGTACTTC
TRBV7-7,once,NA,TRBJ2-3,CASSLVRGDTQYF,TGTGCTAGCAGCTTAGTTCGCGGAGATACGCAGTATTTT
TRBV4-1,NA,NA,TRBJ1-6,CASSQVRRDESRGGSYNSPLHF,TGCGCCAGCAGCCAAGTTCGCAGGGATGAGAGCCGGGGGGGCTCCTATAATTCACCCCTCCACTTT
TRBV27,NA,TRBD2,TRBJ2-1,CASSLLGLAGPRDNEQFF,TGTGCCAGCAGTTTATTGGGACTAGCGGGGCCGAGAGACAATGAGCAGTTCTTC
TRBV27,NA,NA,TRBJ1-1,CASRRGQSNTEAFF,TGTGCCAGCAGACGCGGACAGTCTAACACTGAAGCTTTCTTT
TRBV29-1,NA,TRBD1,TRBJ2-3,CSVVGQGVATDTQYF,TGCAGCGTTGTAGGACAGGGAGTTGCCACAGATACGCAGTATTTT
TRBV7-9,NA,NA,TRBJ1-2,CASSLVGGAYTF,TGTGCCAGCAGCTTAGTGGGGGGGGCCTACACCTTC
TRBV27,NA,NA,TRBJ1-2,CASSPSPDTWLYGYTF,TGTGCCAGCAGTCCCTCCCCGGACACCTGGCTCTATGGCTACACCTTC
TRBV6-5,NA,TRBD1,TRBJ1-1,CASRHGQASPEAFF,TGTGCCAGCAGGCATGGACAGGCCTCGCCTGAAGCTTTCTTT
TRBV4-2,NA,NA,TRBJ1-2,CASSQLEEGYTF,TGTGCCAGCAGCCAACTGGAGGAGGGCTACACCTTC
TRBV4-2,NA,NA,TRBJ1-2,CASSQTFQGREEDGYTF,TGTGCCAGCAGCCAGACATTTCAGGGCAGGGAAGAGGATGGCTACACCTTC
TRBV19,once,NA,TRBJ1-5,CASSIAVSSNQPQHF,TGTGCCAGTAGTATCGCTGTTAGCTCTAATCAGCCCCAGCATTTT
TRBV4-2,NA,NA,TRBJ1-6,CASSQGANSPLHF,TGTGCCAGCAGCCAAGGGGCCAATTCACCCCTCCACTTT